This T cell receptor beta chain is drawn from a study of technical replicates of blood from four donors. Produced via immunoSEQ multiplex PCR; TCRdb's table is partial and in-frame only. The sample includes around 80,000 clones, 85% to 95% of them seen just once. Sequences were obtained from T cells isolated from PBMCs. This clonotype was obtained from a human donor in good health.

For the CDR3, the DNA is TGTGCCAGTAGTCCCCGGACAGCGAGCTCCTACAATGAGCAGTTCTTC. This sequence encodes CASSPRTASSYNEQFF. V gene TRBV19 combines with J gene TRBJ2-1; TRBD1 might be the D (6 bases). V was clipped by 5 bases and J by 0 bases, with 14 bases between them. The CDR3 totals 16 residues. Per germline, CDR1 LNHDA and CDR2 SQIVND (reference sequence).